A single TCR beta chain is shown here with its context. The data are from a study of blood T cell repertoires in COVID-19. Study-level information: COVID-19 samples from acute and convalescent phases originated in the United States, Italy and Spain. The analysed material was cDNA or gDNA that came from T cells, B-cell-depleted T cells, or PBMCs.

Trimming shortened V by 0 bases and J by 4 bases, and 3 bases separated the two germline ends. Germline V gene data show CDR1 as DFQATT and CDR2 as SNEGSKA (reference sequence). CDR3 length: 11 amino acids. Authors' processing steps: How many nucleated cells were present was estimated from reference gene primer amplification. The repertoire was sequenced with immunoSEQ multiplex PCR; TCRdb's copy has only in-frame clones and lacks some. D and trimming come from the DNA, and the V and J calls and clone size come from that table. Found here are tens of thousands of clones, roughly 78% of them singletons; the top ten hold around 21%.

V and J are TRBV20-1 and TRBJ1-1; D unresolved. This receptor was taken from a woman older than 75 with acute or convalescent COVID-19. The sample taken for sequencing was peripheral blood. Here the CDR3 DNA reads TGCAGTGCTAGAGACTTCACTGAAGCTTTCTTT. It specifies CSARDFTEAFF.